These 21 T cell receptor beta chains were sequenced from one sample in a study of naive and memory T cell subsets. Overall study results and limits: A few larger clonotypes appeared in naive repertoires, especially CD8, possibly memory cells re-expressing CD45RA.

Antigens for these TCRs are unknown. Both TRBC1 and TRBC2 were covered by a beta constant-region primer of two equimolar oligonucleotides. The ligated cDNA underwent four PCR rounds using SP2 and nested alpha and beta constant-region primers. TCRdb processed the UMI-ligation and nested PCR reads anew with MiXCR; each CDR3 protein has one entry. The repertoire has approximately 150,000 distinct CDR3 sequences, approximately 20% of them found once; the top ten carry 0.6% to 0.8%. The sequencing input was naive CD8+ T cells from blood. The receptors originated from a human donor in good health.

The CDR3 is CASSYAGRGTEAFF. The CDR3 DNA reads as TGTGCCAGCAGTTATGCAGGGCGAGGCACTGAAGCTTTCTTT. The rearrangement joins TRBV6-5 to TRBJ1-1; tentatively, D is TRBD1 (5 bases). The CDR3 is made up of 14 amino acids. V lost 3 bases and J 4 bases, leaving 12 bases between the germline ends. Germline-derived CDR1 and CDR2 are MNHEY and SVGAGI.

This clonotype was seen repeatedly, ten times or more. This sequence joins TRBV5-1 and TRBJ2-1, with D hard to call. From germline, CDR1 is SGHRS and CDR2 YFSETQ. Deletions cut 5 bases from V and 5 bases from J, with 11 bases between. The CDR3 has 13 residues. The CDR3 DNA follows: TGCGCCAGCAGACCTCCCGGCGACAATGAGCAGTTCTTC. This encodes CASRPPGDNEQFF.

This chain uses TRBV29-1 with TRBJ2-7; tentative D call: TRBD1 (6 bases). Germline CDR1 SQVTM, CDR2 ANQGSEA. V dropped 1 base and J dropped 3 bases, with 16 bases sitting between them. This CDR3 contains 15 residues. The CDR3 nucleotides read TGCAGCGTTGAAGGGTTGGGGACAATTGGCTACGAGCAGTACTTC. This codes for CSVEGLGTIGYEQYF.

This clonotype occurred a few times. The genes are TRBV4-3 and TRBJ1-5; TRBD1 agrees at 9 bases. The germline CDR1 and CDR2 sequences are LGHNA and YSLEER. After removal of 4 bases from V and 6 bases from J, the junction contained 7 bases not matched to a gene. The CDR3 has 15 residues. As DNA, the CDR3 is TGCGCCAGCAGCCCCTGGACAGGGGCTGGTCAGCCCCAGCATTTT. It yields the protein CASSPWTGAGQPQHF.

The gene calls are TRBV12-3 or TRBV12-4 and TRBJ1-2; D not certain. There are 14 residues in the CDR3. Between the trimmed V and J ends, which lost 3 bases and 6 bases, there was a span of 14 bases. For the CDR3, the DNA is TGTGCCAGCAGTTTCAAGGGAACCGGCGATGGCTACACCTTC. This sequence encodes CASSFKGTGDGYTF.

This chain links TRBV6-1 with TRBJ1-2; possible D gene TRBD1, 5 bases. Germline-derived CDR1 and CDR2 are MNHNS and SASEGT. The ends were cut back, 3 bases at V and 4 bases at J, with 15 bases in the middle. The length of the CDR3 is 15 residues. Here the CDR3 reads CASSDGRGHGYGYTF. The CDR3 region has the DNA TGTGCCAGCAGTGACGGGAGGGGCCATGGCTATGGCTACACCTTC.

The chain has TRBV12-3 or TRBV12-4 and TRBJ1-2; D remains unclear. V was shortened by 3 bases and J by 4 bases, with 9 bases between the two germline ends. The CDR3 runs 13 residues. The CDR3 nucleotides are TGTGCCAGCAGTTTTTCGGCAGGCTATGGCTACACCTTC. Amino acids: CASSFSAGYGYTF.

This clonotype appeared a few times. V usage is TRBV6-5 and J usage is TRBJ2-1, with TRBD2 matching 12 bases. The CDR3 consists of 16 residues. From germline, CDR1 is MNHEY and CDR2 SVGAGI. Trimming took 4 bases from V and 4 from J; bases not matched to a gene: 5. The CDR3 loop reads CASSWTSGNEYNEQFF. For the CDR3, the DNA is TGTGCCAGCAGTTGGACTAGCGGGAATGAGTACAATGAGCAGTTCTTC.

V and J are TRBV5-6 and TRBJ1-1; D ambiguous. CDR1 SGHDT and CDR2 YYEEEE come from the germline V gene. The CDR3 length is 12 residues. V lost 3 bases to trimming and J lost 3 bases, with 6 bases between them. CDR3 in DNA: TGTGCCAGCAGCTGGGGTGACACTGAAGCTTTCTTT. Translating gives CASSWGDTEAFF. Supplemented by reference TRBV5-6 and TRBJ1-1, the full variable domain reads DAGVTQSPTHLIKTRGQQVTLRCSPKSGHDTVSWYQQALGQGPQFIFQYYEEEERQRGNFPDRFSGHQFPNYSSELNVNALLLGDSALYLCASSWGDTEAFFGQGTRLTVV.

This clonotype was found many times. The chain couples TRBV6-5 to TRBJ1-4; a possible D gene is TRBD1 (5 bases). CDR3 length equals 15 residues. Between the trimmed V and J ends, which lost 6 bases and 5 bases, there was a span of 16 bases. From germline, CDR1 is MNHEY and CDR2 SVGAGI. DNA for the CDR3: TGTGCCAGCAGAACTCCCCGGGGGGGGAATGAAAAACTGTTTTTT. Protein sequence: CASRTPRGGNEKLFF.

CDR3 nucleotide sequence: TGTGCCAGCAGTTACGGGCGGGAGGCCGCGTACGAGCAGTACTTC. Protein sequence: CASSYGREAAYEQYF. The rearrangement uses TRBV6-5 and TRBJ2-7, with 8 positions matching TRBD2. V was pared by 2 bases and J by 4 bases, with 7 bases of the junction left unmatched. The CDR3 has 15 amino acids. Germline-derived CDR1 and CDR2 are MNHEY and SVGAGI.

This clonotype was counted a few times. The rearrangement links TRBV6-5 to TRBJ2-5; D remains ambiguous. The V gene lost 5 bases and the J gene lost 3 bases, with 10 bases spanning the gap. CDR1 and CDR2 from the germline V gene are MNHEY and SVGAGI. The CDR3 spans 13 residues. For the CDR3, the DNA is TGTGCCAGCAGTAACTTAGGAAAAGAGACCCAGTACTTC. This gives the protein CASSNLGKETQYF.

The chain carries TRBV7-3 and TRBJ1-1; D may be TRBD1 (6 bases). The CDR3 totals 13 residues. The germline V gene has CDR1 SGHTA and CDR2 FQGTGA. V lost 0 bases, J lost 4 bases, and 6 bases lay in between. The CDR3 spells CASSLTGGTEAFF. CDR3 in DNA: TGTGCCAGCAGCTTAACAGGGGGCACTGAAGCTTTCTTT.

Ten or more counts support this clonotype. DNA of the CDR3: TGCGCCAGCAGCCAAACCCCCGGGGGACTAGCGGCGGGGGATACGCAGTATTTT. This encodes CASSQTPGGLAAGDTQYF. V is TRBV4-1 and J is TRBJ2-3; 11 bases are a match to TRBD2. This CDR3 comprises 18 residues. J was trimmed by 6 bases and V by 2 bases; bases with no gene match: 13. Germline assignment: CDR1 MGHRA and CDR2 YSYEKL.

CDR3 nucleotides: TGCGCCAGCAGCCAAGGCAGGGATTACGAGCAGTACTTC. This codes for CASSQGRDYEQYF. The chain links TRBV4-1 to TRBJ2-7; TRBD1 is a possible D gene (5 bases). Germline assignment: CDR1 MGHRA and CDR2 YSYEKL. Trimming removed 1 base at V and 4 bases at J, with 8 bases between. CDR3 length equals 13 residues.

V usage is TRBV27 and J usage is TRBJ2-7; 9 bases map to TRBD2. This CDR3 contains 15 residues. Per the germline V gene, CDR1 is MNHEY and CDR2 is SMNVEV (reference sequence). V lost 7 bases, J lost 3 bases, and 10 bases stayed unmatched. As DNA, the CDR3 is TGTGCCAGCACCCCGACTAGCGGAGAAAACTACGAGCAGTACTTC. Protein: CASTPTSGENYEQYF.

The chain uses TRBV6-1 and TRBJ1-6, with D hard to call. The germline CDR1 and CDR2 sequences are MNHNS and SASEGT. Trimming removed 6 bases from V and 8 bases from J, with 20 bases in between. The CDR3 extends over 16 amino acids. The CDR3 is CASSQEEGWVDSPLHF. CDR3 DNA: TGTGCCAGCAGCCAAGAGGAGGGATGGGTGGATTCACCCCTCCACTTT.

The V gene is TRBV6-1, the J gene TRBJ1-4; D is possibly TRBD1 (6 bases). The V gene's germline CDR1 is MNHNS and CDR2 SASEGT. The CDR3 extends over 15 amino acids. The V and J ends lost 2 bases and 8 bases respectively, with 15 bases between them. CDR3 nucleotide sequence: TGTGCCAGCAGTGAAAGGGGACAAGGAGAAGAAAAACTGTTTTTT. The encoded protein is CASSERGQGEEKLFF.

This chain's CDR3 is CASQFEWGGEQFF. CDR3 sequence (DNA): TGTGCTAGTCAGTTTGAATGGGGGGGTGAGCAGTTCTTC. The chain is built from TRBV12-5 and TRBJ2-1; TRBD2 matches at 7 bases. CDR1 is LGHNT, CDR2 FRNRAP, per germline. The CDR3 extends over 13 amino acids. V shed 8 bases, J shed 9 bases, and the junction held 10 bases outside the gene matches.

There are a few counts of this clonotype. The chain couples TRBV29-1 to TRBJ2-5; perhaps TRBD2 as D (5 bases). The CDR3 has 14 amino acids. The V end was cut by 0 bases, the J end by 5 bases, with 13 bases between. From germline, CDR1 is SQVTM and CDR2 ANQGSEA. This chain's CDR3 is CSVEDPGIGETQYF. The CDR3 region has the DNA TGCAGCGTTGAAGATCCGGGGATAGGGGAGACCCAGTACTTC.

J is TRBJ2-5 and V is TRBV6-5; D may be TRBD2 (6 bases). The CDR3 is 13 amino acids. Germline V gene lookup returns CDR1 MNHEY and CDR2 SVGAGI. Between the trimmed V and J ends, which lost 6 bases and 5 bases, there was a span of 13 bases. The CDR3 reads CASSLDRGETQYF. CDR3 bases: TGTGCCAGCAGCTTGGACCGGGGGGAGACCCAGTACTTC.